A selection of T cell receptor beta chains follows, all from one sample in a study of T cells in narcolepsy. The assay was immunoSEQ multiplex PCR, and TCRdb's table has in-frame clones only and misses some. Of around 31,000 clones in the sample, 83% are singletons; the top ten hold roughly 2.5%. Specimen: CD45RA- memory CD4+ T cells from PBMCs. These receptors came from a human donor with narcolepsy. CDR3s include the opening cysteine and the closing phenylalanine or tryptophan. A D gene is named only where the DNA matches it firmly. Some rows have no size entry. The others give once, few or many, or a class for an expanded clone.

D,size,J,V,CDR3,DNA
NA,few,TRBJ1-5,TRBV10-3,CAISESNQPQHF,TGTGCCATCAGTGAAAGCAATCAGCCCCAGCATTTT
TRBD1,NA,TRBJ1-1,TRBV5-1,CASGQGPWNTEAFF,TGCGCCAGCGGACAGGGGCCGTGGAACACTGAAGCTTTCTTT
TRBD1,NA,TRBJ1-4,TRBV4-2,CASSPPGQGDEKLFF,TGTGCCAGCAGCCCCCCGGGACAGGGTGATGAAAAACTGTTTTTT
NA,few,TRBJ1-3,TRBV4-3,CASSQSITPGNTIYF,TGCGCCAGCAGCCAGTCTATAACACCTGGAAACACCATATATTTT
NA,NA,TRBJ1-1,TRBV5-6,CASSERIAEAFF,TGTGCCAGCAGCGAACGTATCGCTGAAGCTTTCTTT
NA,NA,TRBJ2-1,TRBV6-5,CASWDNRNEQFF,TGTGCCAGTTGGGACAACCGCAATGAGCAGTTCTTC
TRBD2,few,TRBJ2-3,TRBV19,CASSIGLAGGQGDTQYF,TGTGCCAGTAGTATAGGACTAGCGGGGGGCCAGGGAGATACGCAGTATTTT
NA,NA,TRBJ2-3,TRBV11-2,CASSLGGGQRFISTDTQYF,TGTGCCAGCAGCTTAGGAGGGGGGCAAAGATTTATTAGCACAGATACGCAGTATTTT
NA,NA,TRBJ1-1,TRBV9,CASSVGRGGLVNTEAFF,TGTGCCAGCAGCGTAGGTAGGGGGGGCTTGGTGAACACTGAAGCTTTCTTT
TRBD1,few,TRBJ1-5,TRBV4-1,CASSPWDRGSQPQHF,TGCGCCAGCAGCCCTTGGGACAGGGGCAGTCAGCCCCAGCATTTT
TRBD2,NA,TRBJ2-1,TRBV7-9,CASSGTSGVAGNEQFF,TGTGCCAGCAGCGGGACTAGCGGGGTTGCGGGCAATGAGCAGTTCTTC
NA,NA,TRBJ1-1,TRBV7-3,CASSREAGRTEAFF,TGTGCCAGCAGCCGGGAGGCCGGGCGAACTGAAGCTTTCTTT
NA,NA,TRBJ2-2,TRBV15,CATSRVTQGGELFF,TGTGCCACCAGCAGAGTGACTCAGGGCGGGGAGCTGTTTTTT
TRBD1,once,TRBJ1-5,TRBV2,CASRGTGNQPQHF,TGTGCCAGCAGGGGGACAGGGAATCAGCCCCAGCATTTT
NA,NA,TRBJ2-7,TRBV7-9,CASSLDRAGTYF,TGTGCCAGCAGCTTAGACAGGGCTGGGACGTACTTC
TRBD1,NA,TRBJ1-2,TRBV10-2,CASSGQGLHGYTF,TGCGCCAGCAGTGGACAGGGACTTCATGGCTACACCTTC
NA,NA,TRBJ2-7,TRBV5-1,CASSPTPTGQSYEQYF,TGCGCCAGCAGCCCAACACCGACGGGGCAATCCTACGAGCAGTACTTC
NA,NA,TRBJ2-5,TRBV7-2,CASSLARATQYF,TGTGCCAGCAGCTTAGCCAGGGCGACCCAGTACTTC